These T cell receptor beta chains were read from a single sample in a study of tumor-infiltrating lymphocytes in primary liver carcinoma. Via MiXCR, TCRdb re-called the multiplex PCR reads, giving one row per CDR3 protein. The sample has some 320,000 distinct CDR3 sequences, 60% to 80% seen once. Sequencing input: peripheral blood. These receptors were collected from a man in his forties or fifties with primary liver carcinoma and hepatitis B virus infection. Both conserved end residues are part of each CDR3.

V: TRBV14; J: TRBJ2-5; length: 17; CDR3: CASSLARRGDQQETQYF
V: TRBV5-1; J: TRBJ1-1; length: 16; CDR3: CASSLPGGGQNTEAFF
V: TRBV6-5; J: TRBJ2-1; length: 16; CDR3: CTSSWTSVRAGEKQFF
V: TRBV6-5; J: TRBJ2-1; length: 16; CDR3: CAGSPYSASSYNEQFF
V: TRBV4-2; J: TRBJ2-7; length: 17; CDR3: CASSQEGLETGGWEQYF
V: TRBV5-6; J: TRBJ1-2; length: 15; CDR3: CASSPQGTRSFVYTF
V: TRBV10-3; J: TRBJ2-3; length: 16; CDR3: CVISPGTSGSPDTQYF
V: TRBV28; J: TRBJ2-1; length: 16; CDR3: CASSLSSGGRYNEQFF
V: TRBV10-3; J: TRBJ1-2; length: 13; CDR3: CPITIEEGYGYSF
V: TRBV5-1; J: TRBJ2-6; length: 16; CDR3: CASSLMELDGANVLTF
V: TRBV11-3; J: TRBJ2-1; length: 16; CDR3: CASSLNSPGTGGEQFF
V: TRBV21-1; J: TRBJ1-5; length: 16; CDR3: CASRPLDRSAHQPQHF
V: TRBV6-6; J: TRBJ1-1; length: 14; CDR3: CASGSSGTSTEAFF
V: TRBV20-1; J: TRBJ2-5; length: 14; CDR3: CSTINVISRETQYF
V: TRBV11-2; J: TRBJ2-7; length: 15; CDR3: CASGELRVRSYKQYF
V: TRBV28; J: TRBJ1-5; length: 14; CDR3: CASSFLTGDQPQHF
V: TRBV4-1; J: TRBJ1-1; length: 14; CDR3: CASSPGTLNTEAFF
V: TRBV6-5; J: TRBJ2-3; length: 16; CDR3: CASSYSRTKSTDTQYF
V: TRBV10-2; J: TRBJ2-5; length: 15; CDR3: CASSSGTSFQETQYF
V: TRBV11-2; J: TRBJ2-3; length: 17; CDR3: CDSTDQVSNGSSYTQYF
V: TRBV6-2/TRBV6-3; J: TRBJ2-2; length: 14; CDR3: CASSYVPLPGELAF
V: TRBV6-1; J: TRBJ2-1; length: 16; CDR3: CASSVDAGAVYNEQFF
V: TRBV28; J: TRBJ2-7; length: 12; CDR3: CASSLQDYEQYF
V: TRBV11-2; J: TRBJ2-5; length: 15; CDR3: CAGSLVVRGWETQYF
V: TRBV6-5; J: TRBJ1-2; length: 13; CDR3: CATRDSRNYGYTF
V: TRBV7-9; J: TRBJ2-1; length: 13; CDR3: CASSPMDTYEQFF
V: TRBV6-2/TRBV6-3; J: TRBJ1-3; length: 17; CDR3: CASSYEIAGRAGNTIYF
V: TRBV29-1; J: TRBJ2-5; length: 14; CDR3: CSVRRETIVETQYF
V: TRBV5-5; J: TRBJ1-2; length: 14; CDR3: CASSLWDRNYDYTF
V: TRBV12-3/TRBV12-4; J: TRBJ1-3; length: 13; CDR3: CASRRGSGNTIYF
V: TRBV10-2; J: TRBJ2-5; length: 13; CDR3: CASSAGPGGTQYF
V: TRBV24-1; J: TRBJ1-5; length: 12; CDR3: CVAGFGNQPQHF
V: TRBV12-3/TRBV12-4; J: TRBJ2-7; length: 14; CDR3: CTSSPSVRVYEQYF
V: TRBV10-3; J: TRBJ1-1; length: 15; CDR3: CAIRTGGVRKTEAYF
V: TRBV5-1; J: TRBJ2-1; length: 16; CDR3: CASSPGTSGSVDEQFF
V: TRBV6-5; J: TRBJ2-3; length: 14; CDR3: CASSYSSSTDTQYF
V: TRBV7-9; J: TRBJ2-1; length: 14; CDR3: CASSSTAWANEQFF
V: TRBV5-6; J: TRBJ1-5; length: 15; CDR3: CASSYWTSDGQPQHF
V: TRBV28; J: TRBJ2-1; length: 11; CDR3: CASSSSGGKFF
V: TRBV6-6; J: TRBJ2-7; length: 15; CDR3: CTSSYSIAGDTEQYF
V: TRBV6-5; J: TRBJ1-6; length: 14; CDR3: CASRGTGSDSPLHF
V: TRBV10-3; J: TRBJ2-7; length: 12; CDR3: CAINGDRLEQYF
V: TRBV4-3; J: TRBJ2-7; length: 15; CDR3: CASSQDSSPPYEQYF
V: TRBV10-3; J: TRBJ2-5; length: 14; CDR3: CATAPGLAMETQYF
V: TRBV6-1; J: TRBJ2-7; length: 17; CDR3: CASSDAWDRVVSYEQYF